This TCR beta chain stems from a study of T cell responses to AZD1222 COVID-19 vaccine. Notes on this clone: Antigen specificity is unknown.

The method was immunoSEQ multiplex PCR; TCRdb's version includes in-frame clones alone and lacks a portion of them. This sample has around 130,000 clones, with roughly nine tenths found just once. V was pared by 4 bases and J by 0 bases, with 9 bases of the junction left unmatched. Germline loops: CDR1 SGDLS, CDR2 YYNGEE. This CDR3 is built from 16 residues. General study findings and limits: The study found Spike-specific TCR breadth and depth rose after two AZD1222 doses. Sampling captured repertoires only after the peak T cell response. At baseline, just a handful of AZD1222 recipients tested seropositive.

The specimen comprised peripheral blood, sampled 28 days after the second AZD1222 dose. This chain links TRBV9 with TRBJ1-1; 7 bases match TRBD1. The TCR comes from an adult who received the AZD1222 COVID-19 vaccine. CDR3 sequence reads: CASSKEGTDLNTEAFF. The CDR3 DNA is TGTGCCAGCAGCAAAGAGGGGACAGACCTGAACACTGAAGCTTTCTTT.